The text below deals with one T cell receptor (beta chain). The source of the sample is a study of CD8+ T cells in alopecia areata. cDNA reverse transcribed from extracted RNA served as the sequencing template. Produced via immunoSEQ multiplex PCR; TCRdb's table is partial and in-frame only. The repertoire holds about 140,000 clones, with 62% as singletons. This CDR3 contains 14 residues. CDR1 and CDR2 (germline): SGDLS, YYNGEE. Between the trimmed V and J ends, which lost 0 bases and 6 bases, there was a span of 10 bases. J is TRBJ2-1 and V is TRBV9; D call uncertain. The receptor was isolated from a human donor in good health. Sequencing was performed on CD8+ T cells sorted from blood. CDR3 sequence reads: CASSVANRPNEQFF. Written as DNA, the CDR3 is TGTGCCAGCAGCGTAGCTAATAGACCCAATGAGCAGTTCTTC.